A selection of T cell receptor beta chains follows, all from one sample in a study of OX40 agonist ivuxolimab in advanced cancers. Using immunoSEQ multiplex PCR, the repertoire was profiled, and TCRdb retains in-frame clones only, with some absent. The table includes tens of thousands of clones, roughly 80% detected once. This material consisted of CD4+ or CD8+ T cells sorted from blood, taken in a trial of the OX40 agonist ivuxolimab. The receptors were gathered from an adult with an advanced solid tumor such as melanoma, head and neck, liver or kidney cancer. CDR3s include the opening cysteine and the closing phenylalanine or tryptophan. D genes are given only for firm matches. Not every row has a clone size; where given, it reads once, few, many or a size class.

j_call	d_call	v_call	clone_size	cdr3_aa	cdr3_nt
TRBJ1-2	NA	TRBV19	NA	CASSIGRGRSYGYTF	TGTGCCAGTAGTATAGGGCGGGGCAGGAGCTATGGCTACACCTTC
TRBJ2-3	NA	TRBV14	NA	CASSQRGTGGRYF	TGTGCCAGCAGCCAAAGGGGGACGGGAGGCCGCTATTTT
TRBJ1-1	NA	TRBV14	NA	CASSLNRLPSNTEAFF	TGTGCCAGCAGCCTCAACCGACTGCCATCGAACACTGAAGCTTTCTTT
TRBJ1-2	NA	TRBV7-9	once	CASSLAAGALIGYTF	TGTGCCAGCAGCTTAGCAGCGGGAGCCCTCATTGGCTACACCTTC
TRBJ2-7	NA	TRBV20-1	few	CSASLAEQYF	TGCAGTGCTAGTTTAGCCGAGCAGTACTTC
TRBJ1-5	NA	TRBV27	NA	CASTSHGSLSNQPQHF	TGTGCCAGCACCTCTCATGGATCCTTAAGCAATCAGCCCCAGCATTTT
TRBJ1-4	NA	TRBV18	NA	CASSPPSGKGEKLFF	TGTGCCAGCTCACCACCGAGCGGCAAGGGTGAAAAACTGTTTTTT
TRBJ1-5	TRBD1	TRBV6-5	NA	CASSPDRGSQPQHF	TGTGCCAGCAGTCCCGACAGGGGTAGTCAGCCCCAGCATTTT
TRBJ1-1	TRBD1	TRBV29-1	NA	CSVRQGGSTEAFF	TGCAGCGTTAGACAGGGTGGGTCGACTGAAGCTTTCTTT
TRBJ2-5	NA	TRBV5-1	NA	CASSGGVFRTSKTQETQYF	TGCGCCAGCAGCGGAGGTGTGTTCCGTACTAGTAAAACTCAAGAGACCCAGTACTTC
TRBJ1-1	NA	TRBV7-9	NA	CASSSLMDAFF	TGTGCCAGCAGCTCCCTTATGGATGCTTTCTTT
TRBJ2-1	NA	TRBV2	NA	CASRDLRNEQFF	TGTGCCAGCCGGGACCTGAGGAACGAGCAGTTCTTC
TRBJ1-2	NA	TRBV19	once	CASSFSGTESRYTF	TGTGCCAGTAGTTTCTCCGGGACGGAATCGCGGTACACCTTC
TRBJ1-5	NA	TRBV5-6	NA	CASSSSDLPYSNQPQHF	TGTGCCAGCAGCTCTTCGGACTTACCTTATAGCAATCAGCCCCAGCATTTT
TRBJ1-5	NA	TRBV4-1	NA	CASSQAGTANQPQHF	TGCGCCAGCAGCCAGGCCGGGACCGCCAATCAGCCCCAGCATTTT
TRBJ1-4	NA	TRBV5-1	NA	CASSVDGTQGRKLFF	TGCGCCAGCAGCGTCGATGGGACACAGGGTCGGAAACTGTTTTTT
TRBJ1-6	TRBD1	TRBV7-2	few	CASSLGQGRTPLHF	TGTGCCAGCAGCTTAGGACAGGGTCGTACACCCCTCCACTTT
TRBJ2-5	TRBD2	TRBV25-1	NA	CASSDGGAVEETQYF	TGTGCCAGCAGTGACGGGGGGGCGGTGGAAGAGACCCAGTACTTC
TRBJ2-7	NA	TRBV5-8	NA	CASSFAGVNYEQYF	TGTGCCAGCAGCTTTGCAGGGGTTAACTACGAGCAGTACTTC
TRBJ1-5	NA	TRBV19	NA	CASNEGLRLQPQHF	TGTGCCAGTAACGAGGGACTGAGGCTTCAGCCCCAGCATTTT
TRBJ1-2	NA	TRBV7-2	NA	CASSLATLNYGYTF	TGTGCCAGCAGCTTAGCCACCCTAAACTATGGCTACACCTTC
TRBJ2-7	NA	TRBV7-9	NA	CASSRGGQLYEQYF	TGTGCCAGCAGCCGGGGCGGGCAGCTCTACGAGCAGTACTTC
TRBJ1-6	TRBD1	TRBV2	NA	CASNRQGEDSPLHF	TGTGCCAGCAACAGACAGGGGGAGGATTCACCCCTCCACTTT
TRBJ1-5	NA	TRBV15	NA	CATSRSTGNQPQHF	TGTGCCACCAGCAGGAGTACAGGTAATCAGCCCCAGCATTTT
TRBJ1-2	TRBD1	TRBV6-1	NA	CASHRDRTGNYGYTF	TGTGCCAGCCATCGGGACAGGACCGGGAACTATGGCTACACCTTC
TRBJ1-2	TRBD1	TRBV6-6	NA	CASSYSGTEGYTF	TGTGCCAGCAGTTACTCCGGGACAGAAGGCTACACCTTC
TRBJ2-5	NA	TRBV11-1	NA	CASSQDRGGEQYF	TGTGCCAGCAGCCAAGACAGAGGGGGTGAGCAGTACTTC
TRBJ2-5	NA	TRBV6-6	NA	CASSLEPSPGTQYF	TGTGCCAGCAGCCTAGAACCCTCACCAGGGACCCAGTACTTC
TRBJ2-7	TRBD2	TRBV13	NA	CASSLAGRYEQYF	TGTGCCAGCAGCCTAGCGGGACGATACGAGCAGTACTTC
TRBJ2-1	TRBD1	TRBV10-3	few	CAISAGQVGWDEQFF	TGTGCCATCAGCGCGGGACAGGTCGGCTGGGATGAGCAGTTCTTC
TRBJ2-5	NA	TRBV18	NA	CASSAKQAKEETQYF	TGTGCCAGCTCAGCAAAACAGGCTAAGGAAGAGACCCAGTACTTC
TRBJ1-2	NA	TRBV7-9	few	CASSTQPGPAYGYTF	TGTGCCAGCAGCACACAACCGGGCCCTGCCTATGGCTACACCTTC
TRBJ2-7	TRBD1	TRBV6-6	NA	CASRPSVGTGSSEQYF	TGTGCCAGCAGGCCATCCGTGGGGACAGGGTCGAGCGAGCAGTACTTC
TRBJ1-6	TRBD1	TRBV6-5	NA	CASSYLGGDSPLHF	TGTGCCAGCAGTTACCTAGGGGGCGATTCACCCCTCCACTTT
TRBJ2-3	TRBD1	TRBV11-2	NA	CASSQGASNTQYF	TGTGCCAGCAGTCAGGGGGCCAGCAATACGCAGTATTTT
TRBJ1-4	NA	TRBV9	NA	CASSARGRFGEGATNEKLFF	TGTGCCAGCAGCGCCCGTGGGCGGTTTGGGGAGGGAGCAACTAATGAAAAACTGTTTTTT
TRBJ2-5	NA	TRBV7-8	NA	CASSILSQGQTQYF	TGTGCCAGCAGTATCCTGAGCCAGGGGCAGACCCAGTACTTC
TRBJ2-3	NA	TRBV2	once	CASSETGGFTDTQYF	TGTGCCAGCAGTGAGACCGGGGGCTTCACAGATACGCAGTATTTT
TRBJ2-3	NA	TRBV6-4	NA	CASSRSRPISTQYF	TGTGCCAGCAGTAGAAGTAGGCCGATCTCCACGCAGTATTTT
TRBJ2-2	TRBD1	TRBV5-1	NA	CASSLGDRGNTGELFF	TGCGCCAGCAGCTTGGGGGACAGGGGGAATACCGGGGAGCTGTTTTTT
TRBJ1-1	NA	TRBV6-1	NA	CASSEVWGSTEAFF	TGTGCCAGCAGTGAAGTGTGGGGAAGCACTGAAGCTTTCTTT
TRBJ1-2	NA	TRBV5-1	NA	CASSLDGFGDGYTF	TGCGCCAGCAGCTTGGACGGATTTGGCGATGGCTACACCTTC
TRBJ1-1	NA	TRBV5-4	few	CASSGDYITEAFF	TGTGCCAGCAGCGGGGACTACATCACTGAAGCTTTCTTT
TRBJ2-7	TRBD1	TRBV5-4	once	CASSSLDRGLYEQYF	TGTGCCAGCAGCTCCCTGGACAGGGGTTTATACGAGCAGTACTTC
TRBJ1-1	NA	TRBV6-5	NA	CASSIQDANTEAFF	TGTGCCAGCAGTATTCAGGATGCGAACACTGAAGCTTTCTTT
TRBJ1-2	NA	TRBV19	NA	CASSIDHSNYGYTF	TGTGCCAGTAGTATAGATCACAGTAACTATGGCTACACCTTC
TRBJ1-6	NA	TRBV5-1	NA	CASRLPGSSYNSPLHF	TGCGCCAGCAGGCTACCAGGGAGCTCCTATAATTCACCCCTCCACTTT
TRBJ1-5	TRBD1	TRBV30	NA	CAWSVQGDQPQHF	TGTGCCTGGAGTGTACAGGGGGATCAGCCCCAGCATTTT
TRBJ2-1	NA	TRBV18	NA	CASSPRRGIGEQFF	TGTGCCAGCTCACCACGTCGGGGGATTGGTGAGCAGTTCTTC
TRBJ1-1	NA	TRBV7-9	NA	CASSFDGGREAFF	TGTGCCAGCAGCTTCGATGGAGGGAGAGAAGCTTTCTTT
TRBJ1-2	NA	TRBV4-3	NA	CASSQEDWTTNYGYTF	TGCGCCAGCAGCCAAGAGGACTGGACCACTAACTATGGCTACACCTTC
TRBJ1-1	TRBD1	TRBV27	NA	CASSSTGGYTEAFF	TGTGCCAGCAGTTCCACAGGGGGATACACTGAAGCTTTCTTT
TRBJ1-1	NA	TRBV29-1	NA	CSVRKDTNTEAFF	TGCAGCGTTCGAAAGGACACGAACACTGAAGCTTTCTTT
TRBJ1-1	TRBD1	TRBV7-9	NA	CASSFGTVAFF	TGTGCCAGCAGCTTCGGGACAGTGGCTTTCTTT